This entry describes one T cell receptor (beta chain). Its target is unknown. The CDR3 length is 15 residues. Per the germline V gene, CDR1 is KGHSH and CDR2 is LQKENI. The V end lost 0 bases, the J end lost 4 bases, and 10 bases lay between the germline ends. This entry belongs to a study of OX40 agonist ivuxolimab in advanced cancers. Background on the study: Patients with hepatocellular carcinoma, melanoma, renal cell or head and neck cancer made up the dose-escalation patients.

Sequenced by immunoSEQ multiplex PCR; TCRdb stores in-frame clones only, minus some. The sample shows 50,000 to 75,000 clones, around 83% of them seen only once. Study observations and caveats: Expanded peripheral T cells had an undetermined antigen specificity. Average numbers of expanded clones were greater in CD8+ T cells than in CD4+.

This chain links TRBV18 with TRBJ2-1; D is possibly TRBD2 (5 bases). The sequence came from an adult with an advanced solid tumor such as melanoma, head and neck, liver or kidney cancer. The sequencing here drew on CD4+ or CD8+ T cells sorted from blood, taken in a trial of the OX40 agonist ivuxolimab. This CDR3 reads CASSPPQAVYNEQFF. The CDR3 region has the DNA TGTGCCAGCTCACCACCCCAAGCGGTTTACAATGAGCAGTTCTTC. Looking up the rest from reference TRBV18 and TRBJ2-1 gives the full variable domain: NAGVMQNPRHLVRRRGQEARLRCSPMKGHSHVYWYRQLPEEGLKFMVYLQKENIIDESGMPKERFSAEFPKEGPSILRIQQVVRGDSAAYFCASSPPQAVYNEQFFGPGTRLTVL.